Following are 29 T cell receptor beta chains from one sample sequenced in a study of fetal regulatory T cell absence and autoimmunity. The repertoire was sequenced with immunoSEQ multiplex PCR; TCRdb's copy has only in-frame clones and lacks some. This repertoire shows 95,000 to 100,000 clones, 60% to 80% found once; its top ten account for roughly 2%. Sequencing was carried out using pancreas tissue. The receptors were gathered from a male donor with IPEX syndrome.

The chain carries TRBV13 and TRBJ1-1, with TRBD1 as a possible D gene (6 bases). The germline CDR1 and CDR2 sequences are PRHDT and FYEKMQ (reference sequence). V lost 5 bases and J 5 bases, leaving 9 bases between the germline ends. This CDR3 has 12 residues. CDR3 coding DNA: TGTGCCAGCAGCCGAGGGGGAACTGAAGCTTTCTTT. Its translation: CASSRGGTEAFF.

The DNA of the CDR3 is TGCAGCGTTGAAGTAGCGGGGTCCTACAATGAGCAGTTCTTC. Encoded protein: CSVEVAGSYNEQFF. The chain employs TRBV29-1 and TRBJ2-1; 8 bases are a match to TRBD2. Trimming removed 1 base from V and 1 base from J; junction bases left unmatched: 0. Germline values: CDR1 SQVTM, CDR2 ANQGSEA. The CDR3 is 14 amino acids.

The chain couples TRBV10-3 to TRBJ2-1; TRBD2 matches 12 bases. This CDR3 spans 17 amino acids. Germline V gene lookup returns CDR1 ENHRY and CDR2 SYGVKD. J lost 0 bases, V lost 7 bases, and 7 bases had no gene match. The CDR3 here is CAIKRGLAGSSYNEQFF. Written as DNA, the CDR3 is TGTGCCATCAAACGGGGACTAGCGGGCAGCTCCTACAATGAGCAGTTCTTC.

The genes are TRBV9 and TRBJ1-5; TRBD1 matches at 7 bases. Looked up from germline, CDR1 is SGDLS and CDR2 is YYNGEE. CDR3 size: 13 residues. Unmatched junction bases numbered 5, after V lost 4 bases and J lost 7 bases. For the CDR3, the DNA is TGTGCCAGCAGCCCGCGAGGGGGCCAGCCCCAGCATTTT. Translated, it gives CASSPRGGQPQHF.

The gene calls are TRBV6-1 and TRBJ1-3, with TRBD1 matching over 7 bases. V was clipped by 2 bases and J by 3 bases; unmatched bases: 4. The CDR3 consists of 15 residues. CDR1 is MNHNS, CDR2 SASEGT, per germline. The CDR3 protein is CASSESPGGGNTIYF. The DNA for the CDR3 is TGTGCCAGCAGTGAATCCCCAGGGGGTGGAAACACCATATATTTT.

This rearrangement joins TRBV10-3 to TRBJ2-3; weak D call: TRBD1 (6 bases). Germline CDR1 is ENHRY and CDR2 is SYGVKD. Trimming cost V 4 bases and J 1 base, with 6 bases left between them. The CDR3 has 13 amino acids. CDR3 in amino acids: CAISAGGTDTQYF. The CDR3 DNA is TGTGCCATCAGTGCAGGGGGCACAGATACGCAGTATTTT.

The chain joins TRBV15 to TRBJ2-2, with D possibly being TRBD2 (6 bases). Trimming removed 0 bases at V and 4 bases at J, with 12 bases between. There are 16 residues in the CDR3. CDR1 is LNHNV, CDR2 YYDKDF, per germline (reference sequence). The CDR3 DNA sequence: TGTGCCACCAGCAGAGAGGGAGGAGGAATCACCGGGGAGCTGTTTTTT. Translation: CATSREGGGITGELFF.

The chain links TRBV5-1 to TRBJ2-7, with D unclear. This CDR3 has 12 amino acids. V was trimmed by 4 bases and J by 0 bases, leaving 5 bases between them. Germline CDR1 reads SGHRS; CDR2 reads YFSETQ. The CDR3 protein is CASSESSYEQYF. For the CDR3, the DNA is TGCGCCAGCAGCGAGAGCTCCTACGAGCAGTACTTC. The variable domain in full, completed from reference TRBV5-1 and TRBJ2-7, reads KAGVTQTPRYLIKTRGQQVTLSCSPISGHRSVSWYQQTPGQGLQFLFEYFSETQRNKGNFPGRFSGRQFSNSRSEMNVSTLELGDSALYLCASSESSYEQYFGPGTRLTVT.

The chain joins TRBV6-6 to TRBJ2-7; TRBD2 might be the D (7 bases). Germline values: CDR1 MNHNY, CDR2 SVGAGI (reference sequence). Trimming took off 0 bases at V and 3 bases at J, with 15 bases between the two ends. CDR3 length: 16 residues. CDR3 in DNA: TGTGCCAGCAGTTACTCCTCCAGGCGGGGGCTCTACGAGCAGTACTTC. It is translated as CASSYSSRRGLYEQYF.

The V and J genes are TRBV27 and TRBJ2-1; D remains unclear. The CDR3 runs to 14 residues. Deletions cut 0 bases from V and 5 bases from J, with 8 bases between. Germline lookup yields CDR1 MNHEY and CDR2 SMNVEV (reference sequence). The CDR3 spells CASSLSGLHNEQFF. Written as DNA, the CDR3 is TGTGCCAGCAGTTTATCTGGTTTACACAATGAGCAGTTCTTC.

The gene calls are TRBV5-6 and TRBJ2-3, with D maybe TRBD1 (7 bases). Germline lookup yields CDR1 SGHDT and CDR2 YYEEEE. The length of the CDR3 is 16 residues. V lost 4 bases to trimming and J lost 5 bases, with 20 bases between them. In DNA, the CDR3 is TGTGCCAGCAGCCCCGCCGCGGGACAGAGGGTAGATACGCAGTATTTT. Protein product: CASSPAAGQRVDTQYF.

V and J are TRBV6-5 and TRBJ2-3, with 8 bases identical to TRBD2. J gave up 1 base and V 6 bases, and 6 bases lay outside the gene matches. The CDR3 sequence is 15 residues long. The germline V gene encodes CDR1 MNHEY and CDR2 SVGAGI. The chain's CDR3 is CASRPGLVGTDTQYF. The CDR3 nucleotides read TGTGCCAGCAGACCGGGACTAGTGGGCACAGATACGCAGTATTTT.

V gene TRBV6-1 combines with J gene TRBJ2-1; 13 bases are shared with TRBD2. Germline-derived CDR1 and CDR2 are MNHNS and SASEGT. The CDR3 contains 14 residues. With 6 bases clipped from V and 5 bases from J, the junction kept 1 base outside the gene matches. The CDR3 nucleotides are TGTGCCAGCAGGACTAGCGGGGGGCACAATGAGCAGTTCTTC. This encodes CASRTSGGHNEQFF.

The chain combines TRBV6-6 with TRBJ2-2, with D maybe TRBD2 (6 bases). The germline V gene encodes CDR1 MNHNY and CDR2 SVGAGI (reference sequence). This CDR3 has 14 amino acids. Deletions cut 5 bases from V and 3 bases from J, with 10 bases between. This CDR3 reads CASSLGTHTGELFF. As DNA, the CDR3 is TGTGCCAGCAGTCTCGGGACTCACACCGGGGAGCTGTTTTTT.

The chain employs TRBV2 and TRBJ1-5; possibly TRBD1 for D (5 bases). The CDR3 loop spans 15 amino acids. Germline-derived CDR1 and CDR2 are SNHLY and FYNNEI. The ends were cut back, 4 bases at V and 6 bases at J, with 16 bases in the middle. The CDR3 DNA sequence: TGTGCCAGCAGTGCCAACAGGCCTAGGGGTCAGCCCCAGCATTTT. It yields the protein CASSANRPRGQPQHF.

The chain combines TRBV27 with TRBJ2-2; no clear D gene. V gave up 3 bases and J gave up 5 bases, with 7 bases separating them. Germline V gives CDR1 MNHEY, CDR2 SMNVEV (reference sequence). This CDR3 comprises 13 residues. The CDR3 bases are TGTGCCAGCAGTTTCTCGAGGACCGGGGAGCTGTTTTTT. It specifies CASSFSRTGELFF.

This clone was found a few times. The gene calls are TRBV7-9 and TRBJ2-7; 9 bases fit TRBD2. The germline V gene encodes CDR1 SEHNR and CDR2 FQNEAQ (reference sequence). The CDR3 contains 15 residues. Trimming took 6 bases from V and 6 from J; bases not matched to a gene: 12. The CDR3 reads CASSQSYLAGVEQYF. DNA for the CDR3: TGTGCCAGCAGTCAAAGCTACTTAGCGGGAGTCGAGCAGTACTTC.

This clone was counted only a few times. V gene TRBV5-1 combines with J gene TRBJ2-7, with a possible D match to TRBD1 (5 bases). This CDR3 region has 14 residues. Trimming took 2 bases from V and 7 from J, leaving 16 bases between them. CDR1 is SGHRS and CDR2 is YFSETQ in the germline V gene. The CDR3 sequence is CASSFNSRVWEQYF. CDR3 nucleotides: TGCGCCAGCAGCTTCAACAGCAGGGTTTGGGAGCAGTACTTC.

This clone was recorded a few times. The rearrangement links TRBV6-1 to TRBJ2-7; 9 bases match TRBD1. The length of the CDR3 is 14 residues. V lost 10 bases, J lost 0 bases, and 7 bases stayed unmatched. The germline V gene encodes CDR1 MNHNS and CDR2 SASEGT. CDR3 bases: TGTGCCACCGTCCGGGACAGGGCCTCCTACGAGCAGTACTTC. It translates to CATVRDRASYEQYF.

The count of this clone is one. The CDR3 loop is CASSYGGTSVEKQFF. For the CDR3, the DNA is TGTGCCAGCAGTTATGGTGGGACTAGCGTTGAAAAGCAGTTCTTC. The chain uses TRBV6-5 and TRBJ2-1; 10 bases match TRBD2. Germline assignment: CDR1 MNHEY and CDR2 SVGAGI. CDR3 length: 15 residues. V was pared by 3 bases and J by 11 bases, with 10 bases of the junction left unmatched.

There are a few counts of this clone. The V call is TRBV13, the J call TRBJ1-1, with a weak D call TRBD1 (5 bases). Germline values: CDR1 PRHDT, CDR2 FYEKMQ (reference sequence). V dropped 3 bases and J dropped 6 bases, with 14 bases sitting between them. The CDR3 is 14 amino acids. The CDR3 DNA reads TGTGCCAGCAGCTTTGTGGTCCCGGGGGCTGAAGCTTTCTTT. It encodes CASSFVVPGAEAFF.

V gene TRBV6-1 combines with J gene TRBJ1-5; TRBD1 matches 7 bases. Germline V gives CDR1 MNHNS, CDR2 SASEGT. The junction had 10 bases not matched to a gene; V was cut back by 6 bases and J by 11 bases. The CDR3 length is 13 residues. This chain's CDR3 is CASSHWGRGSQHF. CDR3 DNA: TGTGCCAGCAGCCACTGGGGCAGGGGGTCCCAGCATTTT.

The V and J genes are TRBV5-1 and TRBJ1-6; 7 bases are shared with TRBD1. Germline V gene sequence: CDR1 SGHRS, CDR2 YFSETQ. J lost 3 bases, V lost 2 bases, and 2 bases had no gene match. The CDR3 is made up of 15 amino acids. DNA of the CDR3: TGCGCCAGCAGCTTTTCAGGGGGCTATAATTCACCCCTCCACTTT. Its protein product is CASSFSGGYNSPLHF. The full variable domain, completed using reference TRBV5-1 and TRBJ1-6, is KAGVTQTPRYLIKTRGQQVTLSCSPISGHRSVSWYQQTPGQGLQFLFEYFSETQRNKGNFPGRFSGRQFSNSRSEMNVSTLELGDSALYLCASSFSGGYNSPLHFGNGTRLTVT.

The gene calls are TRBV5-6 and TRBJ2-7, with TRBD1 matching over 9 bases. The germline V gene has CDR1 SGHDT and CDR2 YYEEEE. The CDR3 covers 14 residues. V was pared by 3 bases and J by 4 bases, with 5 bases of the junction left unmatched. CDR3 in DNA: TGTGCCAGCAGCTCCACAGGGGGCGATTACGAGCAGTACTTC. Translation gives CASSSTGGDYEQYF.

As to this clone: The same CDR3 also results from other DNA sequences found in this sample. This rearrangement joins TRBV19 to TRBJ2-7; the match to TRBD1 covers 9 bases. Trimming took 3 bases from V and 4 from J; bases not matched to a gene: 1. There are 13 residues in the CDR3. The germline V gene has CDR1 LNHDA and CDR2 SQIVND (reference sequence). CDR3 coding DNA: TGTGCCAGTAGTATGGGACAGGGTTACGAGCAGTACTTC. Translated: CASSMGQGYEQYF.

This clone occurred once. This chain uses TRBV11-3 with TRBJ1-2; D is possibly TRBD1 (5 bases). Looked up from germline, CDR1 is SGHNT and CDR2 is YENEEA. V dropped 0 bases and J dropped 0 bases, with 11 bases sitting between them. The CDR3 has 16 amino acids. The CDR3 nucleotides read TGTGCCAGCAGCTTAGATGAGACAGTGACTAACTATGGCTACACCTTC. This encodes CASSLDETVTNYGYTF.

This clone was recorded a few times. The rearrangement links TRBV2 to TRBJ2-7; 8 bases fit TRBD1. There are 13 residues in the CDR3. Germline-derived CDR1 and CDR2 are SNHLY and FYNNEI. V shed 6 bases, J shed 3 bases, and the junction held 4 bases outside the gene matches. In DNA, the CDR3 is TGTGCCAGCAGCGGACAGGGATTCTACGAGCAGTACTTC. This translates into CASSGQGFYEQYF.

Many counts were recorded for this clone. The chain couples TRBV7-2 to TRBJ2-3, with TRBD1 matching 8 bases. CDR3 length: 14 amino acids. J lost 4 bases, V lost 3 bases, and 3 bases had no gene match. Germline-derived CDR1 and CDR2 are SGHTA and FQGNSA. CDR3 nucleotides: TGTGCCAGCAGCTTTGGACAGGGTCCAGATACGCAGTATTTT. It encodes CASSFGQGPDTQYF.

This chain connects TRBV6-1 to TRBJ1-1; D perhaps matches TRBD1 (5 bases). The CDR3 is made up of 11 amino acids. Trimming shortened V by 4 bases and J by 5 bases, and 5 bases separated the two germline ends. Germline values: CDR1 MNHNS, CDR2 SASEGT. The CDR3 nucleotides are TGTGCCAGCAGTGCAGGGACTGAAGCTTTCTTT. Protein product: CASSAGTEAFF.